Included here is one T cell receptor (beta chain) sequence, with context. This clonotype occurred many times. The target of this receptor is not known. No much larger clonotype is one base removed from it; base qualities were not supplied. The record originates from a study of early T cells in non-severe SARS-CoV-2 infection (dated by TCRdb to about 2021). A note on the overall study: TCR sequencing used bulk RNA from unsorted whole blood, so alpha and beta chains could not be paired. Broader findings and caveats from the paper: VDJdb matching was skewed toward anti-spike CD8 responses and likely underestimated virus-specific expansions, missing private and CD4 specificities.

Per the germline V gene (reference sequence), DFQATT is the CDR1 and SNEGSKA is the CDR2. V loses 4 bases, J loses 2 bases, and the germline ends lie 13 bases apart. Including cysteine and phenylalanine, the CDR3 has 14 amino acids. Only the CDR3 portion is preserved as DNA: 42 bases, with reading frame beginning at the first base. The method was 5' RACE. The data were produced on a NextSeq 500. Unique molecular identifiers were attached to individual cDNA molecules in the TCR library protocol so that sequencing error and PCR bias could be corrected. Both TCR alpha and beta chains were sequenced, and tight co-correlation was observed between alpha and beta sequence abundances in each sample. As for the authors' bioinformatics: V gene, J gene and CDR3 annotation of TCR sequences was performed with Decombinator V4. Expanded TCRs were defined as changing significantly between any two time points under a Poisson model with p below 0.0001. TCR abundances were normalised to the total number of TCRs sequenced per sample and were expressed as counts per million. TRAV1-2 paired with TRAJ12, TRAJ20 or TRAJ33 defined MAIT TCRs, while TRAV10 paired with TRAJ18 defined iNKT TCRs. A search of VDJdb, accessed on 1 November 2021, was run for TCRs annotated to CMV, EBV and SARS-CoV-2, with TCRs annotated for multiple antigens excluded. TCRdb reprocessing: public reads trimmed at Q25 with fastp, clones called with MiXCR, in-frame beta chains kept. Entries that share a CDR3 protein sequence are merged under the most common genes and DNA. The V and J calls reflect TCRdb's pipeline rather than the authors' work. This sample has 80,000 or so distinct CDR3 sequences in its table, and around an eighth of those were observed once. The top ten constitute approximately 3.3% of the sample.

Set within a cohort of healthcare workers in London, UK, this nested case-control study involved weekly PCR testing of nasopharyngeal swabs along with blood sampling. Healthcare workers were recruited during the week of the UK lockdown, between 23 and 31 March 2020, and followed weekly for up to 16 weeks. The clonotype was recovered from an adult who was a healthcare worker with PCR-confirmed SARS-CoV-2 infection or an uninfected control (not recorded which). Recombination connected TRBV20-1 to TRBJ2-3, and TRBD2 may be the D gene, going by 6 matching bases. What was sequenced was whole blood. The nucleotides are TGCAGTGCTATTCGGGCGGGGATCACAGATACGCAGTATTTT. This gives the protein CSAIRAGITDTQYF.